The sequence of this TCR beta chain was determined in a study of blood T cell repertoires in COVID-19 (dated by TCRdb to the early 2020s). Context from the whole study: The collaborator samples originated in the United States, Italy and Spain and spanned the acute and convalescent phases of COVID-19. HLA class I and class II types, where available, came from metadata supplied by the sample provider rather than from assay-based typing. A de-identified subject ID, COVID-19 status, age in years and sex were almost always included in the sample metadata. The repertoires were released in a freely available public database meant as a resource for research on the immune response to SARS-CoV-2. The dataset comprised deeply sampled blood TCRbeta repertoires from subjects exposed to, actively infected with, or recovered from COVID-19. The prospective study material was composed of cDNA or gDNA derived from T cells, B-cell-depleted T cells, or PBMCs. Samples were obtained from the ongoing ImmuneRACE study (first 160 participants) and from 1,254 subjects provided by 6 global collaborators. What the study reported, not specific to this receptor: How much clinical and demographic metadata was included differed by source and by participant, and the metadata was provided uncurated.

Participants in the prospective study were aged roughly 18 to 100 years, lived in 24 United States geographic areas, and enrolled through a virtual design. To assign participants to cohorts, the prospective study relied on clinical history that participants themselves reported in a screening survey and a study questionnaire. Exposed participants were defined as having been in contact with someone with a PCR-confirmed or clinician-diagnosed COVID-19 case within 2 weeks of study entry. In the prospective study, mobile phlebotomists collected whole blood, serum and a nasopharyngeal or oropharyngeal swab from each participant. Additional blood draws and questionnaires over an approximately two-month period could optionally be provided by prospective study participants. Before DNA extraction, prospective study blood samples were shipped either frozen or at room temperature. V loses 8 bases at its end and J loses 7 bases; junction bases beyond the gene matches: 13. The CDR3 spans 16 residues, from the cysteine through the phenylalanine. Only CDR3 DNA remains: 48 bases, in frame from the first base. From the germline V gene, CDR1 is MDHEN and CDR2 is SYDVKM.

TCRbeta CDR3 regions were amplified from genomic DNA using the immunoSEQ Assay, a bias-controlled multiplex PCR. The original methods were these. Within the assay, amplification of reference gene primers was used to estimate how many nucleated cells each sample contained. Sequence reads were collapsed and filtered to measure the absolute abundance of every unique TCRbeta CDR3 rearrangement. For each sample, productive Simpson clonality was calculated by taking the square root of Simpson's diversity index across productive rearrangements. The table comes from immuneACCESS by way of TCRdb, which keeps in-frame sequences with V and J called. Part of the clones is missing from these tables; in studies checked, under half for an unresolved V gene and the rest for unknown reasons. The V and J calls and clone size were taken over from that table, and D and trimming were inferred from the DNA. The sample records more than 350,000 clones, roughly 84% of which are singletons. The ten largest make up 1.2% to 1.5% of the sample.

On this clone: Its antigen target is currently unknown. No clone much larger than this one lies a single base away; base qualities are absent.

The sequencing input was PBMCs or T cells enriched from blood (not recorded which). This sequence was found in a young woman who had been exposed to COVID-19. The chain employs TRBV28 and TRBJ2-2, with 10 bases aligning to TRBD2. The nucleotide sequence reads TGTGCCAGCGGCCCGCCTAGCGGGAGACTTGTCGGGGAGCTGTTTTTT. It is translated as CASGPPSGRLVGELFF.